A single T cell receptor beta chain is shown here with its context. Its antigen remains unknown. The CDR3 sequence is 13 residues long. Trimming cost V 5 bases and J 7 bases, with 11 bases left between them. Per the germline V gene, CDR1 is SGHAT and CDR2 is FQNNGV. Vbeta (60) and Jbeta (13) primers were used in the PCR. The table came from immunoSEQ multiplex PCR; TCRdb's copy has only in-frame clones and leaves some out. The sample shows more than 80,000 clones, approximately 75% of them seen only once. The sample is drawn from a study of cytomegalovirus exposure and HLA in healthy donors. Regarding the study as a whole: Being productive about 90% or about 30% of the time was typical of most TCR beta V segments in an earlier analysis. The authors later found most CMV-associated TCR beta chains appeared HLA-restricted. Clonal expansion was found to be greater in HLA-associated TCR beta chains than in equally common others in a later analysis.

J is TRBJ1-4 and V is TRBV11-2, with D possibly TRBD1 on 6 matching bases. This sequence was found in a female donor in good health and CMV-seropositive. Sequencing was carried out using PBMCs. CDR3 in amino acids: CASSVVGAEKLFF. The CDR3 region has the DNA TGTGCCAGCAGCGTAGTGGGGGCTGAAAAACTGTTTTTT.